These 21 T cell receptor beta chains originate from one sample sequenced in a study of shared clonotypes between healthy human individuals. Here immunoSEQ multiplex PCR was the method, and the copy in TCRdb shows in-frame clones only, minus some. The sample consists of 2,500,000 or so clones, about 90% of them appearing once. Sequencing was carried out using naive CD4+ T cells from PBMCs. The subset denotes: CD45RA+ positively selected. These receptor sequences come from a man between 18 and 35 years old in good health. Some clones in this sample may be carry-over from other donors' samples.

The gene calls are TRBV7-7 and TRBJ2-2, with 10 bases identical to TRBD2. This CDR3 is 17 amino acids long. The germline gives CDR1 SSHAT, CDR2 FNYEAQ (reference sequence). With V trimmed by 1 base and J by 6 bases, 8 bases remained unmatched. The CDR3 sequence is CASSLGMLAGAPGELFF. In DNA, the CDR3 is TGTGCCAGCAGCTTAGGAATGCTAGCGGGAGCCCCCGGGGAGCTGTTTTTT.

V gene TRBV18 combines with J gene TRBJ1-1; tentatively, D is TRBD1 (6 bases). The germline V and J ends were trimmed by 1 base and 1 base, with 10 bases remaining between them. From germline, CDR1 is KGHSH and CDR2 LQKENI. There are 15 residues in the CDR3. CDR3 nucleotide sequence: TGTGCCAGCTCACCACGGGGGGCAGGGAACACTGAAGCTTTCTTT. Its protein product is CASSPRGAGNTEAFF.

The chain links TRBV9 to TRBJ2-1; D ambiguous. CDR1 SGDLS and CDR2 YYNGEE come from the germline V gene. This CDR3 is 14 amino acids long. V lost 3 bases, J lost 10 bases, and 17 bases lay in between. Written as DNA, the CDR3 is TGTGCCAGCAGCGCAACTACAAGTCCGCAGGAGCAGTTCTTC. This encodes CASSATTSPQEQFF.

The gene calls are TRBV9 and TRBJ2-7, with 7 bases fitting TRBD1. The CDR3 runs to 14 residues. The trim removed 4 bases at V and 5 bases at J, leaving 9 bases unmatched. Germline V lookup: CDR1 SGDLS, CDR2 YYNGEE. CDR3 loop: CASSRQGVENEQYF. CDR3 DNA sequence: TGTGCCAGCAGCCGCCAGGGGGTAGAAAACGAGCAGTACTTC.

For this clone: Other DNA sequences in this sample translate to the same CDR3. The J gene is TRBJ1-1, the V gene TRBV5-1, with D unresolved. The CDR3 spans 14 residues. The germline CDR1 and CDR2 sequences are SGHRS and YFSETQ. Trimming left V 0 bases short and J 1 base short, with 7 bases between. The CDR3 loop is CASSLGRGNTEAFF. As DNA, the CDR3 is TGCGCCAGCAGCTTGGGAAGAGGGAACACTGAAGCTTTCTTT. The entire variable domain, with the rest obtained from reference TRBV5-1 and TRBJ1-1, is as follows: KAGVTQTPRYLIKTRGQQVTLSCSPISGHRSVSWYQQTPGQGLQFLFEYFSETQRNKGNFPGRFSGRQFSNSRSEMNVSTLELGDSALYLCASSLGRGNTEAFFGQGTRLTVV.

J is TRBJ2-1 and V is TRBV30, with 11 bases lining up with TRBD2. The CDR3 has 17 amino acids. The V gene end was trimmed by 0 bases and the J gene end by 7 bases; junction bases not matched to a gene: 11. In germline, CDR1 is GTSNPN, CDR2 SVGIG (reference sequence). CDR3 DNA: TGTGCCTGGAGTGTAGGCCTTACTAGCGGGAGATGGAATGAGCAGTTCTTC. Protein: CAWSVGLTSGRWNEQFF.

The V gene is TRBV28, the J gene TRBJ2-7; 9 positions agree with TRBD1. CDR3 length equals 21 residues. Trimming removed 6 bases from V and 2 bases from J; junction bases left unmatched: 26. CDR1 and CDR2 from the germline V gene are MDHEN and SYDVKM. CDR3 coding DNA: TGTGCCAGCAGCTATAAATGGAGTGAGTTTTTGGTTGGGACAGGGACCTACGAGCAGTACTTC. It specifies CASSYKWSEFLVGTGTYEQYF. Full variable domain (missing parts from reference TRBV28 and TRBJ2-7): DVKVTQSSRYLVKRTGEKVFLECVQDMDHENMFWYRQDPGLGLRLIYFSYDVKMKEKGDIPEGYSVSREKKERFSLILESASTNQTSMYLCASSYKWSEFLVGTGTYEQYFGPGTRLTVT.

The V gene is TRBV5-1, the J gene TRBJ2-2, with 11 nucleotides matching TRBD2. This CDR3 has 16 amino acids. Germline V gives CDR1 SGHRS, CDR2 YFSETQ. J was trimmed by 4 bases and V by 3 bases; bases with no gene match: 5. This CDR3 reads CASSSTSGRTTGELFF. The CDR3 region has the DNA TGCGCCAGCAGCTCAACTAGCGGGAGAACCACCGGGGAGCTGTTTTTT.

J is TRBJ2-1 and V is TRBV2, with D possibly TRBD2 on 6 matching bases. Germline assignment: CDR1 SNHLY and CDR2 FYNNEI. Trimming pared 5 bases from V and 0 bases from J, leaving 11 bases between. CDR3 length equals 15 residues. Written as DNA, the CDR3 is TGTGCCAGCAGTCGAGCGGGCCCCTCCTACAATGAGCAGTTCTTC. Its protein is CASSRAGPSYNEQFF.

The rearrangement uses TRBV4-1 and TRBJ2-7; weak D call: TRBD2 (5 bases). CDR1 is MGHRA, CDR2 YSYEKL, per germline. The V and J ends lost 1 base and 3 bases respectively, with 13 bases between them. This CDR3 region has 15 residues. This chain's CDR3 is CASSQAGGRYYEQYF. The DNA of the CDR3 is TGCGCCAGCAGCCAAGCCGGAGGCCGATACTACGAGCAGTACTTC.

The rearrangement links TRBV25-1 to TRBJ2-1, with D maybe TRBD2 (6 bases). The CDR3 runs 13 residues. V was pared by 4 bases and J by 3 bases, with 7 bases between. Per the germline V gene, CDR1 is MGHDK and CDR2 is SYGVNS. In DNA, the CDR3 is TGTGCCAGCAGTGCAGCGGGCTACAATGAGCAGTTCTTC. Amino acids: CASSAAGYNEQFF.

Remarks on this clone: The same CDR3 is also encoded by other DNA sequences in this sample. J is TRBJ2-7 and V is TRBV18; TRBD2 agrees at 13 bases. The V and J ends lost 3 bases and 4 bases, in that order; junction bases with no gene match: 3. The germline V gene has CDR1 KGHSH and CDR2 LQKENI. The CDR3 loop spans 15 amino acids. The CDR3 is CASSPGLAGAYEQYF. In DNA, the CDR3 is TGTGCCAGCTCACCCGGACTAGCGGGAGCATACGAGCAGTACTTC.

The chain is built from TRBV19 and TRBJ2-7; TRBD1 agrees at 9 bases. CDR3 size: 14 residues. Germline assignment: CDR1 LNHDA and CDR2 SQIVND (reference sequence). The V gene end was trimmed by 9 bases and the J gene end by 4 bases; junction bases not matched to a gene: 10. The CDR3 DNA reads TGTGCCAGCCAGCGGGGACAGGGTCATTACGAGCAGTACTTC. Amino acids: CASQRGQGHYEQYF.

Of note for this clone: The sample carries other DNA sequences with the same CDR3. V and J are TRBV29-1 and TRBJ2-7; 14 bases agree with TRBD2. This CDR3 comprises 15 residues. V trimming: 4 bases; J trimming: 3 bases; junction bases outside the gene matches: 5. Germline CDR1 and CDR2: SQVTM and ANQGSEA. CDR3 sequence: CSVAVGTSGSYEQYF. The CDR3 DNA sequence: TGCAGCGTTGCGGTGGGGACTAGCGGGAGCTACGAGCAGTACTTC.

J is TRBJ2-5 and V is TRBV9; 9 positions match TRBD2. Trimming removed 4 bases from V and 1 base from J; junction bases left unmatched: 5. The CDR3 sequence is 15 residues long. Germline CDR1 is SGDLS and CDR2 is YYNGEE. In DNA form, the CDR3 reads TGTGCCAGCAGCCATTCGACTAGCGGCCAAGAGACCCAGTACTTC. Translating gives CASSHSTSGQETQYF.

J is TRBJ2-7 and V is TRBV28, with D possibly TRBD2 on 7 matching bases. This CDR3 comprises 15 residues. Germline CDR1 MDHEN, CDR2 SYDVKM. The germline V and J ends were trimmed by 7 bases and 3 bases, with 19 bases remaining between them. CDR3 sequence (DNA): TGTGCCAGCACCTGGGAACAGGGAGGGAGCTACGAGCAGTACTTC. Protein: CASTWEQGGSYEQYF. Full variable domain (outside the CDR3, taken from reference TRBV28 and TRBJ2-7): DVKVTQSSRYLVKRTGEKVFLECVQDMDHENMFWYRQDPGLGLRLIYFSYDVKMKEKGDIPEGYSVSREKKERFSLILESASTNQTSMYLCASTWEQGGSYEQYFGPGTRLTVT.

V is TRBV5-1 and J is TRBJ2-2; 7 bases map to TRBD2. Trimming removed 0 bases from V and 7 bases from J; junction bases left unmatched: 3. The CDR3 loop spans 14 amino acids. Germline CDR1 reads SGHRS; CDR2 reads YFSETQ. The CDR3 sequence is CASSLDLAGGELFF. DNA for the CDR3: TGCGCCAGCAGCTTGGATTTAGCGGGCGGGGAGCTGTTTTTT.

This clone has just one count. This sequence joins TRBV7-8 and TRBJ2-1, with 8 bases matching TRBD1. With V trimmed by 5 bases and J by 4 bases, 4 bases remained unmatched. Germline CDR1 reads SGHVS; CDR2 reads FQNEAQ. The CDR3 sequence is 14 residues long. The CDR3 DNA reads as TGTGCCAGCAGCGGTTGGACAGGGTACAATGAGCAGTTCTTC. It codes for CASSGWTGYNEQFF.

J is TRBJ1-1 and V is TRBV18, with a possible D match to TRBD1 (6 bases). Germline assignment: CDR1 KGHSH and CDR2 LQKENI. The CDR3 length is 14 residues. The V and J ends lost 3 bases and 7 bases respectively, with 15 bases between them. The CDR3 sequence: CASSPMGGGGEAFF. CDR3 bases: TGTGCCAGCTCACCGATGGGGGGCGGGGGTGAAGCTTTCTTT.

V usage is TRBV18 and J usage is TRBJ2-3; unclear D gene. With 6 bases removed from V and 4 bases from J, the gap between germline ends came to 14 bases. In germline, CDR1 is KGHSH, CDR2 LQKENI. The CDR3 covers 14 residues. Written as DNA, the CDR3 is TGTGCCAGCTCTCCAACCCCTGAGGCAGATACGCAGTATTTT. The encoded protein is CASSPTPEADTQYF. The full variable domain, its missing parts supplied by reference TRBV18 and TRBJ2-3, is NAGVMQNPRHLVRRRGQEARLRCSPMKGHSHVYWYRQLPEEGLKFMVYLQKENIIDESGMPKERFSAEFPKEGPSILRIQQVVRGDSAAYFCASSPTPEADTQYFGPGTRLTVL.

J is TRBJ2-7 and V is TRBV6-1; D possibly corresponds to TRBD2 (5 bases). CDR1 and CDR2 (germline): MNHNS, SASEGT. The CDR3 runs 14 residues. Trimming left V 3 bases short and J 1 base short, with 10 bases between. CDR3 DNA sequence: TGTGCCAGCAGTGATGCGGGCAAGTCCTACGAGCAGTACTTC. It specifies CASSDAGKSYEQYF.